This is a list of T cell receptor beta chains from one sample in a study of T cell responses to AZD1222 COVID-19 vaccine. The method was immunoSEQ multiplex PCR; TCRdb's version includes in-frame clones alone and lacks a portion of them. The top ten clones hold roughly 32% of a sample with 84,000 or so clones, approximately 92% of them seen once. The sample in question was peripheral blood, obtained on day 0 of AZD1222 vaccination. The receptors were sampled from an adult in good health. Both conserved end residues are part of each CDR3. D genes are given only for firm matches. Expanded clones get a size class; other rows say once, few or many, or leave the size out.

J gene: TRBJ2-2
clone size: .
D gene: TRBD2
V gene: TRBV5-4
CDR3 DNA: TGTGCCAGCGGACTTTCGGGTAGCGGGAGTATAACCGGGGAGCTGTTTTTT
CDR3 protein: CASGLSGSGSITGELFF

J gene: TRBJ1-5
clone size: once
D gene: .
V gene: TRBV4-1
CDR3 DNA: TGCGCCAGCAGCCTAGTTCATGGACCAAGCAATCAGCCCCAGCATTTT
CDR3 protein: CASSLVHGPSNQPQHF

J gene: TRBJ2-7
clone size: .
D gene: .
V gene: TRBV19
CDR3 DNA: TGTGCCAGTAGTATTCGGGCGGGTGGGGGCTACGAGCAGTACTTC
CDR3 protein: CASSIRAGGGYEQYF

J gene: TRBJ2-4
clone size: once
D gene: .
V gene: TRBV10-3
CDR3 DNA: TGTGCCATCAGCTTAACCGGACATGGCAAAAACATTCAGTACTTC
CDR3 protein: CAISLTGHGKNIQYF

J gene: TRBJ1-4
clone size: .
D gene: .
V gene: TRBV27
CDR3 DNA: TGTGCCAGCAGCCCCGCCGCTAATGAAAAACTGTTTTTT
CDR3 protein: CASSPAANEKLFF

J gene: TRBJ2-2
clone size: .
D gene: .
V gene: TRBV28
CDR3 DNA: TGTGCCAGCAGTTTTTCGGGGGGCCGTACCGGGGAGCTGTTTTTT
CDR3 protein: CASSFSGGRTGELFF

J gene: TRBJ2-5
clone size: .
D gene: TRBD1
V gene: TRBV5-1
CDR3 DNA: TGCGCCAGCAGCAGGACAGGGAGAGAAGAGACCCAGTACTTC
CDR3 protein: CASSRTGREETQYF

J gene: TRBJ2-3
clone size: .
D gene: TRBD2
V gene: TRBV10-3
CDR3 DNA: TGTGCCATCACCGGGACTAGCGGGGCCCTAGGCGGCACAGATACGCAGTATTTT
CDR3 protein: CAITGTSGALGGTDTQYF

J gene: TRBJ1-2
clone size: .
D gene: .
V gene: TRBV29-1
CDR3 DNA: TGCAGCGTTGGACAGACACTGGAGTATGGCTACACCTTC
CDR3 protein: CSVGQTLEYGYTF

J gene: TRBJ2-1
clone size: .
D gene: .
V gene: TRBV2
CDR3 DNA: TGTGCCAGCAGTGCGGAGAGGTCCCAGTTTGCCTACAATGAGCAGTTCTTC
CDR3 protein: CASSAERSQFAYNEQFF

J gene: TRBJ1-1
clone size: .
D gene: .
V gene: TRBV11-2
CDR3 DNA: TGTGCCAGCAGCTTGGCAGGGACGAACACTGAAGCTTTCTTT
CDR3 protein: CASSLAGTNTEAFF

J gene: TRBJ2-6
clone size: many
D gene: .
V gene: TRBV2
CDR3 DNA: TGTGCCAGCAAAGGGGGACACTCTGGGGCCAACGTCCTGACTTTC
CDR3 protein: CASKGGHSGANVLTF

J gene: TRBJ2-2
clone size: .
D gene: TRBD2
V gene: TRBV4-1
CDR3 DNA: TGCGCCAGCAGGTTTGTTGGGACTAGCTCGAGGTTCGCGAACACCGGGGAGCTGTTTTTT
CDR3 protein: CASRFVGTSSRFANTGELFF